The T cell receptor beta chain described here comes from a study of T cells in Graves' hyperthyroidism and ophthalmopathy. Amplified regions were TCR beta CDR3 sequences from RNA transcripts. With the HTBI primer set, the TCR CDR3 went through a first round of RT-PCR. TCRdb used MiXCR to reprocess the multiplex PCR reads, holding one entry per CDR3 protein. This repertoire shows 300,000 to 450,000 distinct CDR3 sequences, roughly 20% found once; its top ten account for over 35%. This clonotype has more than one count but fewer than ten. Trimming shortened V by 2 bases and J by 1 base, and 5 bases separated the two germline ends. The CDR3 is made up of 14 amino acids. CDR1 is MNHEY and CDR2 is SMNVEV in the germline V gene (reference sequence).

This chain uses TRBV27 with TRBJ2-2; the D is unclear. The sequence was collected from a man aged 18-30 years with Graves' ophthalmopathy. Input material: blood. The CDR3 coding sequence is TGTGCCAGCAGTTTAGTTGTGAACACCGGGGAGCTGTTTTTT. It yields the protein CASSLVVNTGELFF.